This is a list of T cell receptor beta chains from one sample in a study of T cell clusters in autoimmune cytopenias. One entry per CDR3 protein, without DNA, is what TCRdb gives after re-calling the multiplex PCR reads. Listed are some 12,000 distinct CDR3 sequences; 2.5% to 4% falls within the top ten. The same sample was also studied in work on T cell repertoires in aging, cancer and after chemotherapy.

The sequencing input was peripheral blood. The receptors shown here come from a human donor in good health. Each CDR3 is given with its conserved first and last residue. Not every row has a clone size; where given, it reads once, few, many or a size class.

-	TRBV6-5	TRBJ1-6	CASSYGGFRGGNSPLHF
-	TRBV18	TRBJ1-1	CASSPPAGNTEAFF
-	TRBV5-6	TRBJ2-7	CASSSSGALSSYEQYF
-	TRBV18	TRBJ1-1	CASSLGTGLMNTEAFF
-	TRBV5-6	TRBJ2-5	CASSPDRTGTGETQYF
medium-sized	TRBV7-6	TRBJ1-6	CASSLVDRAAYNSPLHF
-	TRBV9	TRBJ2-3	CASSESGRVGADTQYF
-	TRBV7-9	TRBJ1-6	CASTKGSGADSPLHF
-	TRBV6-5	TRBJ1-5	CASSHTLGDGLVNQPQHF
medium-sized	TRBV15	TRBJ1-6	CATSRDPTEGSPLHF
medium-sized	TRBV27	TRBJ1-1	CASGPQGMNTEAFF
-	TRBV6-5	TRBJ1-5	CASSQDRTNQPQHF
medium-sized	TRBV20-1	TRBJ1-1	CSAPGVMGTEAFF
medium-sized	TRBV6-1	TRBJ1-3	CASSPSVGQGNTIYF
-	TRBV5-1	TRBJ1-4	CASSPADGPLELFF
medium-sized	TRBV6-5	TRBJ1-1	CASRRTGLNTEAFF
-	TRBV28	TRBJ2-7	CASSPPGPHYEQYF
medium-sized	TRBV15	TRBJ2-2	CATKGRGELFF
-	TRBV19	TRBJ1-2	CASSATGPLGYTF
medium-sized	TRBV10-3	TRBJ2-7	CAIRSDQKTYEQYF
-	TRBV19	TRBJ1-1	CASRGDRGFRETEAFF
-	TRBV4-2	TRBJ2-5	CASSQAPSPLETQYF
-	TRBV4-3	TRBJ1-1	CASSQDVGREAFF
-	TRBV12-3/TRBV12-4	TRBJ1-5	CASSSGDQPQHF
-	TRBV5-4	TRBJ2-6	CASSLGSGSGANVLTF
medium-sized	TRBV7-9	TRBJ1-1	CASSGGGLFTEAFF
-	TRBV6-2/TRBV6-3	TRBJ2-7	CASSYSEQGPDEQYF
medium-sized	TRBV6-6	TRBJ2-7	CASSRGFSYEQYF
-	TRBV19	TRBJ1-1	CASSITGAQGRAFF
-	TRBV6-1	TRBJ2-5	CASSFSGGTIEPQYF
-	TRBV9	TRBJ1-5	CASSVEGTQQPQHF
-	TRBV9	TRBJ1-2	CASSASPGGPNYGYTF
-	TRBV20-1	TRBJ1-3	CSARGPGQPLSGNTIYF
-	TRBV12-3/TRBV12-4	TRBJ2-5	CASRLGEGETQYF
-	TRBV4-3	TRBJ2-1	CASSQEGLAGGYEQFF
-	TRBV19	TRBJ2-5	CASSISSGGPETQYF
-	TRBV28	TRBJ2-7	CASRQPGFAYEQYF
-	TRBV15	TRBJ2-4	CATRPLSGPGIQYF
-	TRBV28	TRBJ2-7	CASSLMLAGTYEQYF
-	TRBV20-1	TRBJ1-6	CSARFGGGSPLHF
medium-sized	TRBV29-1	TRBJ1-4	CSVARVGTANEKLFF
-	TRBV20-1	TRBJ1-6	CSASKGTDDSPLHF
-	TRBV20-1	TRBJ2-7	CSAIFGGWDNEQYF
medium-sized	TRBV19	TRBJ2-1	CASSIRSGTGSEQFF
-	TRBV13	TRBJ2-7	CASSLGQGDSEQYF
-	TRBV13	TRBJ2-1	CASSLGRTGSRGFF
-	TRBV28	TRBJ1-1	CASSSPWDSNTEAFF
medium-sized	TRBV12-3/TRBV12-4	TRBJ2-6	CASSPASSGANVLTF
-	TRBV10-3	TRBJ2-2	CAISGGQGNTGELFF